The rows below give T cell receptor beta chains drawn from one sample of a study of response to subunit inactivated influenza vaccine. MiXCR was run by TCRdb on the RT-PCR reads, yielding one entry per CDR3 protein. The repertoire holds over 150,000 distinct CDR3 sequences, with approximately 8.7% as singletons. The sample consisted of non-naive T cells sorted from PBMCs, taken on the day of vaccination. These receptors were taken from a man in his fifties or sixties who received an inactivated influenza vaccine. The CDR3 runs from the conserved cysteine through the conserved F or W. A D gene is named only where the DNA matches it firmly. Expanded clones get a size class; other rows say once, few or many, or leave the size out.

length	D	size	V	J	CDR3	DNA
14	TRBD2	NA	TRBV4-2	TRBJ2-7	CASSQDKRGLEQYF	TGTGCCAGCAGCCAAGACAAGCGGGGGCTCGAGCAGTACTTC
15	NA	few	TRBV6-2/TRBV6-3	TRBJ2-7	CASSRQGGVSYEQYF	TGTGCCAGCAGTCGCCAGGGCGGGGTCTCCTACGAGCAGTACTTC
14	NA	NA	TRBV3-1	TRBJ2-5	CASSQSVRPETQYF	TGTGCCAGCAGCCAAAGTGTCCGGCCCGAGACCCAGTACTTC
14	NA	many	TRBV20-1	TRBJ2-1	CSARAPTGFSEQFF	TGCAGTGCTAGAGCTCCAACAGGGTTTAGTGAGCAGTTCTTC
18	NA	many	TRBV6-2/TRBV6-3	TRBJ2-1	CASSFDLRTPGLYNEQFF	TGTGCCAGCAGTTTTGACTTGCGGACCCCAGGCCTCTACAATGAGCAGTTCTTC
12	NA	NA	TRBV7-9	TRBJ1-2	CVSSWDTYGYTF	TGTGTCAGCAGCTGGGACACCTATGGATACACCTTC
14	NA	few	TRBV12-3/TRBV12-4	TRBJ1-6	CASSLGGHNSPLHF	TGTGCCAGCAGTTTAGGGGGGCATAATTCACCCCTCCACTTT
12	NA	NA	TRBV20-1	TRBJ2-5	CSAQGLGETQYF	TGCAGTGCCCAGGGTCTCGGTGAGACCCAGTACTTC
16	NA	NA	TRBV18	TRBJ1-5	CASSSLRDGSNQPQHF	TGTGCCAGCTCATCACTCCGGGACGGCTCTAATCAGCCCCAGCATTTT
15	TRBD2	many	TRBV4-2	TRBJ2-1	CASSQDRGVPNEQFF	TGTGCCAGCAGCCAAGATCGGGGGGTCCCCAATGAGCAGTTCTTC
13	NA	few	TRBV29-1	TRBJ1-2	CSVFRQLGDGYTF	TGCAGCGTTTTTCGGCAATTGGGCGATGGCTACACCTTC
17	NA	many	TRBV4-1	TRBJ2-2	CASSPIGRRRNTGELFF	TGCGCCAGCAGCCCGATTGGGCGGAGGAGGAACACCGGGGAGCTGTTTTTT
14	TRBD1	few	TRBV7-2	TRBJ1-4	CASSSRGRGEKLFF	TGTGCCAGCAGCTCCAGGGGGCGCGGGGAAAAACTGTTTTTT
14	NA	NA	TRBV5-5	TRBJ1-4	CASSVVGSSEKLFF	TGTGCCAGCAGCGTAGTGGGTTCGAGTGAAAAACTGTTTTTT
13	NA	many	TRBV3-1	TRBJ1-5	CASGEGKAQPQHF	TGTGCCAGCGGGGAGGGAAAGGCCCAGCCCCAGCATTTT
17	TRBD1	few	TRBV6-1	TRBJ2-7	CASSARGQGNPSYEQYF	TGTGCCAGCAGTGCCCGGGGACAGGGTAACCCATCCTACGAGCAGTACTTC
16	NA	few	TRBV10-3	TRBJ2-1	CAISESQSAGFGEQFF	TGTGCCATCAGTGAGTCTCAGAGCGCGGGTTTTGGTGAGCAGTTCTTC
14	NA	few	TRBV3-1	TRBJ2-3	CASSLGTARDTQYF	TGTGCCAGCAGCCTGGGGACTGCGAGAGATACGCAGTATTTT
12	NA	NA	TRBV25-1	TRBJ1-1	CASSEYGGGAFF	TGTGCCAGCAGTGAATATGGGGGTGGAGCTTTCTTT
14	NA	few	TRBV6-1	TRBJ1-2	CASLPGLSNYGYTF	TGTGCCAGCCTCCCGGGGTTGTCGAACTATGGCTACACCTTC
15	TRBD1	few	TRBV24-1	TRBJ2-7	CATSDPGTGSGEQYF	TGTGCCACCAGTGATCCCGGGACAGGGTCTGGCGAGCAGTACTTC
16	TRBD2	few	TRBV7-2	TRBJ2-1	CASSLGTSGGAHEQFF	TGTGCCAGCAGCTTAGGGACTAGCGGGGGGGCCCATGAGCAGTTCTTC
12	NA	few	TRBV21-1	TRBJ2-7	CASSRVGCEQYF	TGTGCCAGCAGCCGAGTGGGGTGCGAGCAGTACTTC
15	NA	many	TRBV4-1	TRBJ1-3	CASSQGTSSGNTIYF	TGCGCCAGCAGCCAAGGGACATCCTCAGGAAACACCATATATTTT
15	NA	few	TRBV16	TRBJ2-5	CASSQSRGLGETQYF	TGTGCCAGCAGCCAATCCCGAGGGCTCGGGGAGACCCAGTACTTC
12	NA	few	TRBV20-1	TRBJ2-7	CSAVDPKYEQYF	TGCAGTGCAGTTGACCCAAAGTACGAGCAGTACTTC
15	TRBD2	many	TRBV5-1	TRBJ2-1	CASSLALAAGDEQFF	TGCGCCAGCAGCTTGGCCCTAGCGGCTGGCGATGAGCAGTTCTTC
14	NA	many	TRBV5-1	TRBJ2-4	CASSLEGSRNIQYF	TGCGCCAGCAGCTTGGAAGGAAGTAGGAACATTCAGTACTTC
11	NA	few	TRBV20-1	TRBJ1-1	CSATEDTEAFF	TGCAGTGCTACCGAGGACACTGAAGCTTTCTTT
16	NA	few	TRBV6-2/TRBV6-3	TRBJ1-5	CASRPEGYYSNQPQHF	TGTGCCAGCAGGCCCGAGGGATACTATAGCAATCAGCCCCAGCATTTT
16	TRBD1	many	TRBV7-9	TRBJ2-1	CASSDGPGQTYNEQFF	TGTGCCAGCAGCGACGGACCGGGACAGACCTACAATGAGCAGTTCTTC
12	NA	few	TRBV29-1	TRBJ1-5	CSVGGGNQPQHF	TGCAGCGTTGGGGGGGGAAATCAGCCCCAGCATTTT
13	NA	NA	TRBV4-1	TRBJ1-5	CASSQIQGQPQHF	TGCGCCAGCAGCCAAATTCAGGGTCAGCCCCAGCATTTT
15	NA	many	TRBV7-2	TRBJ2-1	CASSLTGLPRDEQFF	TGTGCCAGCAGCTTAACGGGACTCCCTAGGGATGAGCAGTTCTTC
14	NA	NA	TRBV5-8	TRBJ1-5	CASSIRYSNQPQHF	TGTGCCAGCAGCATACGGTATAGCAATCAGCCCCAGCATTTT
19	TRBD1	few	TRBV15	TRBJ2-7	CATSSRGTGGPLDSYEQYF	TGTGCCACCAGCAGCCGCGGGACAGGGGGCCCTCTCGACTCCTACGAGCAGTACTTC
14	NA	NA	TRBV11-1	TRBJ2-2	CASSWQGNTGELFF	TGTGCCAGCAGCTGGCAGGGGAACACCGGGGAGCTGTTTTTT
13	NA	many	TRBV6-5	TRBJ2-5	CASSYTGQETQYF	TGTGCCAGCAGTTACACAGGCCAAGAGACCCAGTACTTC
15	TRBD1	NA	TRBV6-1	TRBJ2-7	CASSSPGTATYEQYF	TGTGCCAGCAGTAGTCCCGGGACAGCCACCTACGAGCAGTACTTC
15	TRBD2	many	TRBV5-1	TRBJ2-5	CASSPGTSGQETQYF	TGCGCCAGCAGCCCCGGGACTAGCGGACAAGAGACCCAGTACTTC
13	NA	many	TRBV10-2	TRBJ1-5	CASNKGGYQPQHF	TGCGCCAGCAATAAGGGGGGTTATCAGCCCCAGCATTTT
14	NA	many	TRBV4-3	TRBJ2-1	CASSQDRSPVEQFF	TGCGCCAGCAGCCAAGATCGTTCACCGGTTGAGCAGTTCTTC
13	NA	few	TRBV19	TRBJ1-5	CASSIASNQPQHF	TGTGCCAGTAGTATAGCCAGCAATCAGCCCCAGCATTTT
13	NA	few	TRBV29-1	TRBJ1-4	CSVGEGISEKLFF	TGCAGCGTTGGGGAGGGGATTTCTGAAAAACTGTTTTTT
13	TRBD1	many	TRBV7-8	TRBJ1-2	CASSLAGGGGYTF	TGTGCCAGCAGCTTAGCAGGGGGCGGTGGCTACACCTTC
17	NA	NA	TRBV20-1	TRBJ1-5	CSARGTAETYSNQPQHF	TGCAGTGCTAGAGGAACGGCAGAGACTTATAGCAATCAGCCCCAGCATTTT
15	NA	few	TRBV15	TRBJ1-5	CATRGSGLSNQPQHF	TGTGCCACACGGGGTAGTGGGCTTAGCAATCAGCCCCAGCATTTT
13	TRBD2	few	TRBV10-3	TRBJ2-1	CATGTSVSNEQFF	TGTGCCACCGGGACTAGCGTTTCCAATGAGCAGTTCTTC
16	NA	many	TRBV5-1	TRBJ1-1	CASSIGTGIRGTEAFF	TGCGCCAGCAGCATCGGGACTGGGATTCGTGGCACTGAAGCTTTCTTT
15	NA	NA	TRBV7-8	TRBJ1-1	CASSPGQSVNTEAFF	TGTGCCAGCAGCCCAGGACAGTCGGTGAACACTGAAGCTTTCTTT
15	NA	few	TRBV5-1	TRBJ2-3	CASSLGISSTDTQYF	TGCGCCAGCAGCTTGGGGATATCTAGCACAGATACGCAGTATTTT